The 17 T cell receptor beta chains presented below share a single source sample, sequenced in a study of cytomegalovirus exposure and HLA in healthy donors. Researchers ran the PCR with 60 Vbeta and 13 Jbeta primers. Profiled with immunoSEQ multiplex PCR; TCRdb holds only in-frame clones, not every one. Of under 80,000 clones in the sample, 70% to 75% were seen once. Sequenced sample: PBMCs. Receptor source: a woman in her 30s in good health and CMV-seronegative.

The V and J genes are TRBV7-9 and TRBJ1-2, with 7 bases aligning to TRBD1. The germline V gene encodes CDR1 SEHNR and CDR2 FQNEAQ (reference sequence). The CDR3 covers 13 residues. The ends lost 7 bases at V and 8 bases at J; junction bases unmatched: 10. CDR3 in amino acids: CASTLNEGAGYTF. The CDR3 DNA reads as TGTGCCAGCACCCTCAACGAGGGGGCCGGCTACACCTTC.

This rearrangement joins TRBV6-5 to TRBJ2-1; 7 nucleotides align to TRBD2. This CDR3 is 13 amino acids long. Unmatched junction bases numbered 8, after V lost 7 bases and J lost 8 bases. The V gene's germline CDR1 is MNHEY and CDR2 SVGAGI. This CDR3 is CASTKREGYEQFF. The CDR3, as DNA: TGTGCCAGCACTAAGAGGGAGGGCTATGAGCAGTTCTTC.

The CDR3 DNA follows: TGTGCCAGCAACCAGGGGCCGGCCCCGGAGGGCAATGAGCAGTTCTTC. It encodes CASNQGPAPEGNEQFF. The rearrangement joins TRBV4-2 to TRBJ2-1, with D perhaps matching TRBD1 or TRBD2 (6 bases each). V lost 7 bases and J lost 6, with 22 bases in between. The germline V gene encodes CDR1 LGHNA and CDR2 YNFKEQ. The CDR3 totals 16 residues.

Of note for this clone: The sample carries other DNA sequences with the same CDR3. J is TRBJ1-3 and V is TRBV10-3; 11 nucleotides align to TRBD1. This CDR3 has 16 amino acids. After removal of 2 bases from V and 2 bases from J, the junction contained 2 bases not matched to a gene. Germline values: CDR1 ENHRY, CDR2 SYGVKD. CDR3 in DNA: TGTGCCATCAGTGAGGAGGGACAGGGGGCTGGAAACACCATATATTTT. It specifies CAISEEGQGAGNTIYF.

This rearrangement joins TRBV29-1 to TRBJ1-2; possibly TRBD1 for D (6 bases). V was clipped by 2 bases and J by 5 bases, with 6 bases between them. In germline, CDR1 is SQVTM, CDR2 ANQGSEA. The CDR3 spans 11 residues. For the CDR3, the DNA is TGCAGCGTTGAAAGGGGGTATGGCTACACCTTC. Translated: CSVERGYGYTF.

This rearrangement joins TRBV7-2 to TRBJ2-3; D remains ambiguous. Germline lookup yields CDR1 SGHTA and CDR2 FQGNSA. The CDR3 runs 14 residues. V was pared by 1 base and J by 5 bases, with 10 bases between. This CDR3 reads CASSLGLEVDTQYF. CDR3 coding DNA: TGTGCCAGCAGCTTAGGGCTAGAGGTAGATACGCAGTATTTT.

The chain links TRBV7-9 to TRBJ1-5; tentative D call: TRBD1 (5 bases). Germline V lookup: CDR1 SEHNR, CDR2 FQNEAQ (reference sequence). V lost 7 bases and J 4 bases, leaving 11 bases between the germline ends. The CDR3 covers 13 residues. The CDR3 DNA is TGTGCCAGCACCCCGGGGGGAAATCAGCCCCAGCATTTT. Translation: CASTPGGNQPQHF.

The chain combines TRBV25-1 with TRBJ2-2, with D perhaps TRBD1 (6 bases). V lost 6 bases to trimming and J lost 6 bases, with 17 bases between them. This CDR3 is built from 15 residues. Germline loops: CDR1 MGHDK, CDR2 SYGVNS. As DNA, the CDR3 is TGTGCCAGCAGCCGAGGGGGTGGGGGAGCCGGGGAGCTGTTTTTT. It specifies CASSRGGGGAGELFF.

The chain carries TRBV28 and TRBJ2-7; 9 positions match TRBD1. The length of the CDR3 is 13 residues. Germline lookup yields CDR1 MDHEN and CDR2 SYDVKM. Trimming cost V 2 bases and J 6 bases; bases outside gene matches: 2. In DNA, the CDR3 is TGTGCCAGCAGTTTACAGACAGGGGGCGAGCAGTACTTC. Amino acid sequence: CASSLQTGGEQYF.

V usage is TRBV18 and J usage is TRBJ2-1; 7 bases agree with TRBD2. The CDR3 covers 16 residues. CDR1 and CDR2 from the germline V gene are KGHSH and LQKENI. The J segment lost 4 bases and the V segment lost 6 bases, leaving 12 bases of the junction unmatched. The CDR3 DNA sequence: TGTGCCAGCTCTTCACAGCGGGGCGTAATTTACAATGAGCAGTTCTTC. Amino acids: CASSSQRGVIYNEQFF.

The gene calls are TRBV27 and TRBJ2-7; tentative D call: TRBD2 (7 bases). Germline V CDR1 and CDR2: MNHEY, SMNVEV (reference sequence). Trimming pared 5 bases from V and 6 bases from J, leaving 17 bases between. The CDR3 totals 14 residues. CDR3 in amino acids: CASSPVRGGGEQYV. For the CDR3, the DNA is TGTGCCAGCAGTCCGGTGAGGGGGGGAGGCGAGCAGTACGTC.

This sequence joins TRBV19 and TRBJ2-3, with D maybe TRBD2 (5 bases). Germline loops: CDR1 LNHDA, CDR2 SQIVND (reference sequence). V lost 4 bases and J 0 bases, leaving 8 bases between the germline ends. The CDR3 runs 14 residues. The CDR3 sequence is CASSKTTSTDTQYF. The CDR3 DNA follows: TGTGCCAGTAGTAAGACTACTAGCACAGATACGCAGTATTTT.

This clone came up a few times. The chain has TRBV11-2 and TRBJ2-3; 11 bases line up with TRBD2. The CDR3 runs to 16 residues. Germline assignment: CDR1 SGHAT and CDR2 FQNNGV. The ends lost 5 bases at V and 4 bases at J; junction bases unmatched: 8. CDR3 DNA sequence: TGTGCCAGCAGCCCCTTAGCGGGAGGGCCGTCAGATACGCAGTATTTT. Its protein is CASSPLAGGPSDTQYF.

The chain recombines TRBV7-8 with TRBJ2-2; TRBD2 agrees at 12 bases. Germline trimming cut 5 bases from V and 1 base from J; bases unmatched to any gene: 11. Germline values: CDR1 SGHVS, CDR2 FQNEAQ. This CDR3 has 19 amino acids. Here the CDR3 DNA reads TGTGCCAGCAGCCCGCCTCGGGCTAGCGGGAGGGTGAACACCGGGGAGCTGTTTTTT. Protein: CASSPPRASGRVNTGELFF.

CDR3 in DNA: TGTGCCAGCAGCGTAACTAGCGGGCAGTACAATGAGCAGTTCTTC. It yields the protein CASSVTSGQYNEQFF. The chain has TRBV9 and TRBJ2-1; TRBD2 agrees at 9 bases. J gave up 4 bases and V 1 base, and 3 bases lay outside the gene matches. The CDR3 runs 15 residues. Germline V gene lookup returns CDR1 SGDLS and CDR2 YYNGEE.

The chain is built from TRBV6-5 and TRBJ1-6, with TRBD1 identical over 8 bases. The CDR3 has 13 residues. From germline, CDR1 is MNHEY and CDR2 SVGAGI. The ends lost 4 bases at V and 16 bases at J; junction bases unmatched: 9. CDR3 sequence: CASSFKSRDRLHF. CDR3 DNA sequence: TGTGCCAGCAGTTTTAAGTCCCGGGACAGGCTCCACTTT.

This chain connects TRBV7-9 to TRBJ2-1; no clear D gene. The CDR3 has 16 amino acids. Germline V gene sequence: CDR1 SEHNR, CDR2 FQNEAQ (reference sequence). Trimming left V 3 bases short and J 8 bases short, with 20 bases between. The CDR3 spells CASSFSARSFWDEQFF. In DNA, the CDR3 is TGTGCCAGCAGCTTCTCCGCTCGTAGCTTTTGGGATGAGCAGTTCTTC.